A selection of T cell receptor beta chains follows, all from one sample in a study of blood T cells in healthy people across ages. In TCRdb, the 5' RACE reads were re-called with MiXCR into one record per CDR3 protein. The sample contains 450,000 to 700,000 distinct CDR3 sequences, 27% of which appear only once. The specimen sequenced was blood. The receptors here all came from a woman aged 70-85 years in good health. Both conserved end residues are part of each CDR3. A D gene is named only where the DNA matches it firmly. Part of the rows lack a size; the others show once, few, many or a class for expanded clones.

j_call: TRBJ2-6; v_call: TRBV5-6; d_call: TRBD1; clone_size: .; cdr3_length: 19; cdr3_aa: CASSPSGQVGVSGANVLTF; cdr3_nt: TGTGCCAGCAGCCCGTCGGGACAGGTTGGGGTCTCTGGGGCCAACGTCCTGACTTTC
j_call: TRBJ2-5; v_call: TRBV7-2; d_call: .; clone_size: many; cdr3_length: 16; cdr3_aa: CASSLSVAASQETQYF; cdr3_nt: TGTGCCAGCAGCTTATCGGTAGCGGCAAGTCAAGAGACCCAGTACTTC
j_call: TRBJ2-7; v_call: TRBV6-6; d_call: .; clone_size: .; cdr3_length: 16; cdr3_aa: CASSYVRGASSYEQYF; cdr3_nt: TGTGCCAGCAGTTACGTTCGGGGGGCCAGCTCCTACGAGCAGTACTTC
j_call: TRBJ1-5; v_call: TRBV4-3; d_call: .; clone_size: few; cdr3_length: 13; cdr3_aa: CASSFGGREPQHF; cdr3_nt: TGCGCCAGCAGCTTCGGTGGAAGGGAGCCCCAGCATTTT
j_call: TRBJ2-5; v_call: TRBV5-1; d_call: .; clone_size: few; cdr3_length: 14; cdr3_aa: CASSFTQGSETQYF; cdr3_nt: TGCGCCAGCAGCTTTACCCAGGGATCGGAGACCCAGTACTTC
j_call: TRBJ2-1; v_call: TRBV20-1; d_call: .; clone_size: .; cdr3_length: 14; cdr3_aa: CSARTSLRYNEQFF; cdr3_nt: TGCAGTGCTCGGACTTCCTTACGATACAATGAGCAGTTCTTC
j_call: TRBJ2-7; v_call: TRBV12-5; d_call: .; clone_size: .; cdr3_length: 16; cdr3_aa: CASGLVLGGSPYEQYF; cdr3_nt: TGTGCTAGTGGTTTGGTACTAGGGGGATCACCCTACGAGCAGTACTTC
j_call: TRBJ1-5; v_call: TRBV6-5; d_call: TRBD1; clone_size: few; cdr3_length: 16; cdr3_aa: CASSYRGQGPNQPQHF; cdr3_nt: TGTGCCAGCAGTTACCGAGGACAGGGCCCCAATCAGCCCCAGCATTTT
j_call: TRBJ2-3; v_call: TRBV7-6; d_call: TRBD2; clone_size: .; cdr3_length: 17; cdr3_aa: CASSLGLAGSGADTQYF; cdr3_nt: TGTGCCAGCAGCTTAGGACTAGCGGGGTCAGGGGCAGATACGCAGTATTTT
j_call: TRBJ2-7; v_call: TRBV10-3; d_call: TRBD1; clone_size: .; cdr3_length: 15; cdr3_aa: CAIRTSGTGFGEQYF; cdr3_nt: TGTGCCATCAGGACTTCCGGGACAGGGTTCGGCGAGCAGTACTTC
j_call: TRBJ2-7; v_call: TRBV18; d_call: .; clone_size: many; cdr3_length: 16; cdr3_aa: CASSPSIHESSYEQYF; cdr3_nt: TGTGCCAGCTCACCTTCGATCCACGAGAGCTCCTACGAGCAGTACTTC
j_call: TRBJ2-1; v_call: TRBV7-2; d_call: .; clone_size: .; cdr3_length: 14; cdr3_aa: CASSLSQGLNEQFF; cdr3_nt: TGTGCCAGCAGCTTATCCCAGGGTCTGAATGAGCAGTTCTTC
j_call: TRBJ2-5; v_call: TRBV4-2; d_call: .; clone_size: .; cdr3_length: 15; cdr3_aa: CAGSQDRVVEEAQYF; cdr3_nt: TGTGCCGGCAGCCAAGATAGGGTAGTGGAAGAGGCCCAGTACTTC
j_call: TRBJ2-1; v_call: TRBV5-6; d_call: .; clone_size: few; cdr3_length: 15; cdr3_aa: CACSSTRELVNEQFF; cdr3_nt: TGTGCCTGCAGCTCCACCAGGGAACTAGTCAATGAGCAGTTCTTC
j_call: TRBJ2-1; v_call: TRBV20-1; d_call: .; clone_size: few; cdr3_length: 13; cdr3_aa: CSARAGAGNEQFF; cdr3_nt: TGCAGTGCTAGAGCGGGGGCGGGGAATGAGCAGTTCTTC
j_call: TRBJ1-2; v_call: TRBV4-3; d_call: .; clone_size: few; cdr3_length: 18; cdr3_aa: CASSQESHLGGSVRGYTF; cdr3_nt: TGCGCCAGCAGCCAAGAGTCGCATCTAGGGGGGAGCGTTCGTGGCTACACCTTC
j_call: TRBJ2-1; v_call: TRBV20-1; d_call: .; clone_size: few; cdr3_length: 17; cdr3_aa: CSAPHVRGSFRYNEQFF; cdr3_nt: TGCAGTGCCCCCCACGTGAGGGGGTCCTTTCGATACAATGAGCAGTTCTTC
j_call: TRBJ1-2; v_call: TRBV27; d_call: .; clone_size: .; cdr3_length: 13; cdr3_aa: CASSFLDSYGYTF; cdr3_nt: TGTGCCAGCAGTTTCCTCGACAGCTATGGCTACACCTTC
j_call: TRBJ1-1; v_call: TRBV7-9; d_call: .; clone_size: few; cdr3_length: 14; cdr3_aa: CASRQREVNTEAFF; cdr3_nt: TGTGCCAGCAGACAGAGGGAAGTAAACACTGAAGCTTTCTTT
j_call: TRBJ1-4; v_call: TRBV6-6; d_call: .; clone_size: once; cdr3_length: 16; cdr3_aa: CASSYGKGPRSEKLFF; cdr3_nt: TGTGCCAGCAGTTATGGGAAAGGACCTCGAAGTGAAAAACTGTTTTTT
j_call: TRBJ2-5; v_call: TRBV6-6; d_call: .; clone_size: few; cdr3_length: 16; cdr3_aa: CASSYSIGGLDGTQYF; cdr3_nt: TGTGCCAGCAGTTACTCTATTGGCGGGCTAGATGGGACCCAGTACTTC
j_call: TRBJ2-5; v_call: TRBV6-5; d_call: .; clone_size: .; cdr3_length: 15; cdr3_aa: CASSYSPGARETQYF; cdr3_nt: TGTGCCAGCAGTTACTCCCCAGGGGCCAGGGAGACCCAGTACTTC
j_call: TRBJ1-1; v_call: TRBV12-3/TRBV12-4; d_call: TRBD1; clone_size: .; cdr3_length: 15; cdr3_aa: CASIFPGTGNTEAFF; cdr3_nt: TGTGCCAGCATTTTTCCCGGGACAGGGAACACTGAAGCTTTCTTT
j_call: TRBJ1-2; v_call: TRBV7-9; d_call: TRBD1; clone_size: few; cdr3_length: 15; cdr3_aa: CASSQGQGAKYGYTF; cdr3_nt: TGTGCCAGCAGCCAGGGACAGGGGGCGAAGTATGGCTACACCTTC
j_call: TRBJ2-1; v_call: TRBV10-3; d_call: .; clone_size: .; cdr3_length: 11; cdr3_aa: CAITKDNEQFF; cdr3_nt: TGTGCCATCACCAAGGACAATGAGCAGTTCTTC
j_call: TRBJ2-7; v_call: TRBV20-1; d_call: TRBD1; clone_size: .; cdr3_length: 14; cdr3_aa: CSASTVGQGGKQYF; cdr3_nt: TGCAGTGCTAGTACTGTGGGACAGGGGGGAAAGCAGTACTTC
j_call: TRBJ1-4; v_call: TRBV5-1; d_call: .; clone_size: .; cdr3_length: 17; cdr3_aa: CASSLTSGSATNEKLFF; cdr3_nt: TGCGCCAGCAGCTTGACGAGCGGATCGGCAACTAATGAAAAACTGTTTTTT
j_call: TRBJ2-5; v_call: TRBV12-3/TRBV12-4; d_call: TRBD1; clone_size: few; cdr3_length: 13; cdr3_aa: CASSATGGETQYF; cdr3_nt: TGTGCCAGCAGCGCGACAGGGGGAGAGACCCAGTACTTC
j_call: TRBJ1-2; v_call: TRBV15; d_call: TRBD1; clone_size: .; cdr3_length: 16; cdr3_aa: CATSRLGQGASYGYTF; cdr3_nt: TGTGCCACCAGCAGATTAGGACAGGGGGCGTCCTATGGCTACACCTTC
j_call: TRBJ2-1; v_call: TRBV4-2; d_call: TRBD2; clone_size: few; cdr3_length: 17; cdr3_aa: CASSQAELAGGHDEQFF; cdr3_nt: TGTGCCAGCAGCCAGGCTGAACTAGCGGGGGGCCACGATGAGCAGTTCTTC
j_call: TRBJ2-3; v_call: TRBV15; d_call: .; clone_size: .; cdr3_length: 16; cdr3_aa: CATSRGTGSGTDTQYF; cdr3_nt: TGTGCCACCAGCAGAGGAACAGGGAGCGGCACAGATACGCAGTATTTT